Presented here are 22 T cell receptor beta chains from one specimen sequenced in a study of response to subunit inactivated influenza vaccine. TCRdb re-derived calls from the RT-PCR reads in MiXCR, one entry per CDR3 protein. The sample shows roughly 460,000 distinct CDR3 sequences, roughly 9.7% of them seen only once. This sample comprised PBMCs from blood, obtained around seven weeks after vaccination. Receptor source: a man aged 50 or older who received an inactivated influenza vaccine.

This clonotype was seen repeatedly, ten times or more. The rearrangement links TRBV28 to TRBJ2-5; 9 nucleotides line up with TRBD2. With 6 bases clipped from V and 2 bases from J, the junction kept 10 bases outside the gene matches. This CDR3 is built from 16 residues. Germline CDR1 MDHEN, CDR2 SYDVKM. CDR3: CASRIRSGRQQETQYF. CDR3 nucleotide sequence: TGTGCCAGCAGGATTCGGAGCGGGAGGCAACAAGAGACCCAGTACTTC.

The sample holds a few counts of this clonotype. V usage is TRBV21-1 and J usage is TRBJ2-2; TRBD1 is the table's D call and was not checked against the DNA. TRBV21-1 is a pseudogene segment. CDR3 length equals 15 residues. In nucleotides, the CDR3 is TGTGCCAGCAGCAAAGGGACAAGGGCCACCGGGGAGCTGTTTTTT. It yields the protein CASSKGTRATGELFF.

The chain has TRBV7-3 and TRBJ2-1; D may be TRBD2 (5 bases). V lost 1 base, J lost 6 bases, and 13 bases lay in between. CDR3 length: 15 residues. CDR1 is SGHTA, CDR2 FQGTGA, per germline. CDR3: CASSLISGGGNEQFF. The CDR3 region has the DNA TGTGCCAGCAGCTTAATAAGCGGCGGCGGCAATGAGCAGTTCTTC.

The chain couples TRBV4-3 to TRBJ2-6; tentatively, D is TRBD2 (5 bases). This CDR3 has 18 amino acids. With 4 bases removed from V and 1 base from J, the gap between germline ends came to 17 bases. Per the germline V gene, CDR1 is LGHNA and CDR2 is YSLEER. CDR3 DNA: TGCGCCAGCAGCCCTCGAGGGCTAGAGTGGTCTGGGGCCAACGTCCTGACTTTC. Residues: CASSPRGLEWSGANVLTF.

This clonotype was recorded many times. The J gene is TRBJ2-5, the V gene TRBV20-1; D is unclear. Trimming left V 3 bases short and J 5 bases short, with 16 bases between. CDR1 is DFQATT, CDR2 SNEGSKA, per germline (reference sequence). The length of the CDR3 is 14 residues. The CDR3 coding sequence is TGCAGTGCTAGCCCCCAGGAGCCAAGGGAGACCCAGTACTTC. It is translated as CSASPQEPRETQYF.

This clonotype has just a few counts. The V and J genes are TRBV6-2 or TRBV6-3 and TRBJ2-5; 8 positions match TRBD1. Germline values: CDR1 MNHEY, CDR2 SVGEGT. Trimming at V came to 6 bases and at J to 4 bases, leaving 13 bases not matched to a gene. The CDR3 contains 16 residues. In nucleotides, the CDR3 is TGTGCCAGCAGCCGTATCGTAAGGACAGGGAGAGAGACCCAGTACTTC. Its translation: CASSRIVRTGRETQYF.

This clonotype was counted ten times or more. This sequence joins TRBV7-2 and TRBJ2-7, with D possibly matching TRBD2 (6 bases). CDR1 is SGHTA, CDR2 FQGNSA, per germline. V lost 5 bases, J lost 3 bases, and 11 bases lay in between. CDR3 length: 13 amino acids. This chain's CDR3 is CASSPVADYEQYF. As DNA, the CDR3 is TGTGCCAGCAGCCCAGTAGCGGACTACGAGCAGTACTTC.

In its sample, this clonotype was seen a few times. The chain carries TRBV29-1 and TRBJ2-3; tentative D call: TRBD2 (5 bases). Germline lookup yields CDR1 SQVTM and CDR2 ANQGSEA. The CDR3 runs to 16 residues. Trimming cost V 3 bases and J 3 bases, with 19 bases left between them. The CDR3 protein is CSVDLRWETGTDTQYF. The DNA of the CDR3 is TGCAGCGTTGATTTAAGGTGGGAGACGGGGACAGATACGCAGTATTTT.

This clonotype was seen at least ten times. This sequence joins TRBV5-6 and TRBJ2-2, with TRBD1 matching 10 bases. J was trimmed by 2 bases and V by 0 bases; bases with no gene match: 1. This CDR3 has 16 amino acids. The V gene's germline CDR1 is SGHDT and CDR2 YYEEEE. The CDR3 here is CASSLGQGANTGELFF. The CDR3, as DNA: TGTGCCAGCAGCTTGGGACAGGGGGCAAACACCGGGGAGCTGTTTTTT.

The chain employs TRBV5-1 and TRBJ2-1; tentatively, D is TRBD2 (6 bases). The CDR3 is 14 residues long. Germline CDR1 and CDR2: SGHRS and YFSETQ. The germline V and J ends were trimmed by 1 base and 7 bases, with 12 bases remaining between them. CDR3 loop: CASSLTWAGNEQFF. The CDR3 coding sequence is TGCGCCAGCAGCTTGACCTGGGCGGGGAATGAGCAGTTCTTC. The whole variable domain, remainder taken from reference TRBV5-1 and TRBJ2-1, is KAGVTQTPRYLIKTRGQQVTLSCSPISGHRSVSWYQQTPGQGLQFLFEYFSETQRNKGNFPGRFSGRQFSNSRSEMNVSTLELGDSALYLCASSLTWAGNEQFFGPGTRLTVL.

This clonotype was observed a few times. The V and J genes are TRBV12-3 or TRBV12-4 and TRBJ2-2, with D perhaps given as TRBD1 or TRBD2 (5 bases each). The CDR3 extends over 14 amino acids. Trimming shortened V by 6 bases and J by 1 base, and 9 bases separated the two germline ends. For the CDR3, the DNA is TGTGCCAGCAGAGGGACGGTGAACACCGGGGAGCTGTTTTTT. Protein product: CASRGTVNTGELFF.

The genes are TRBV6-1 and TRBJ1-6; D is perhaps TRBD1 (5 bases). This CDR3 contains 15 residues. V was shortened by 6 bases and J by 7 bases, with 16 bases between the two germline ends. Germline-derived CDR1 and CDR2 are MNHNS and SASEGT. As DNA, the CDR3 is TGTGCCAGCAGACCAACAGGTTCGGGAAATTCACCCCTCCACTTT. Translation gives CASRPTGSGNSPLHF.

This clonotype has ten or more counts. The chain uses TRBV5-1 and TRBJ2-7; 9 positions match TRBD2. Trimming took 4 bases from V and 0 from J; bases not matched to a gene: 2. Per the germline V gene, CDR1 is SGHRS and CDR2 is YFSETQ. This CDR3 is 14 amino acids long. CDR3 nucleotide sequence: TGCGCCAGCAGCCAGACTAGCGGCTCCTACGAGCAGTACTTC. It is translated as CASSQTSGSYEQYF.

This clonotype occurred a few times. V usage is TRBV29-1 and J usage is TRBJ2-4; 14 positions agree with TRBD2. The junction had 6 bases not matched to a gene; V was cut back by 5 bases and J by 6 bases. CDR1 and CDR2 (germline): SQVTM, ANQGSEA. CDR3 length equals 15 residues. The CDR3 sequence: CSVRLAGGPVNIQYF. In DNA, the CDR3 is TGCAGCGTTCGACTAGCGGGAGGGCCGGTAAACATTCAGTACTTC.

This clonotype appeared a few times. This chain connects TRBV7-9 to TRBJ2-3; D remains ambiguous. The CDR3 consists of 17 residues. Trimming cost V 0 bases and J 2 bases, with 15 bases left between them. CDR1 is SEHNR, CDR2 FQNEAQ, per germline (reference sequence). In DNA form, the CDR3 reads TGTGCCAGCAGCTTAGCGCGTAACAGTTACCCCACAGATACGCAGTATTTT. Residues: CASSLARNSYPTDTQYF.

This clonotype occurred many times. The CDR3 nucleotides read TGTGCCAGCAGCGACCGGGGCTATGGCTACACCTTC. This codes for CASSDRGYGYTF. The chain links TRBV6-2 or TRBV6-3 to TRBJ1-2, with D uncertain. The CDR3 consists of 12 residues. V was cut by 6 bases and J by 4 bases, with 9 bases left in between. Per germline, CDR1 MNHEY and CDR2 SVGEGT.

CDR3 sequence (DNA): TGTGCCAGCAACCGGGACAGTTACAGCAATCAGCCCCAGCATTTT. It yields the protein CASNRDSYSNQPQHF. This rearrangement joins TRBV2 to TRBJ1-5, with 7 bases lining up with TRBD1. The CDR3 totals 15 residues. J gave up 1 base and V 7 bases, and 7 bases lay outside the gene matches. CDR1 is SNHLY, CDR2 FYNNEI, per germline.

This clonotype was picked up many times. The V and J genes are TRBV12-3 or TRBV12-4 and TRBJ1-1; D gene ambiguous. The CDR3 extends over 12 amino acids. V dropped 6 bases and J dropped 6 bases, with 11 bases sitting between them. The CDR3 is CASRYAGSEAFF. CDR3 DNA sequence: TGTGCCAGCAGATATGCAGGCTCTGAAGCTTTCTTT.

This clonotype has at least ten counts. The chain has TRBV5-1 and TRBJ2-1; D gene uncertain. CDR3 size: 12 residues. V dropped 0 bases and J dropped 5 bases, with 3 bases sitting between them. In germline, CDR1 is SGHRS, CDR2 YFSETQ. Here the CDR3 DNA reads TGCGCCAGCAGCTTGGTGGACAATGAGCAGTTCTTC. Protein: CASSLVDNEQFF.

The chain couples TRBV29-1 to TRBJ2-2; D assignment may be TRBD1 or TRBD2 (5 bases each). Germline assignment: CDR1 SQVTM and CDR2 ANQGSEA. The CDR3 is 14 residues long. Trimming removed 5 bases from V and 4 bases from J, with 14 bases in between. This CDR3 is CSVYRDLPTGELFF. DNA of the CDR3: TGCAGCGTTTACCGGGACCTTCCCACCGGGGAGCTGTTTTTT.

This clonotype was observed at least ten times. The CDR3, as DNA: TGCGCCAGCAGCTTGAAATCTTCAACCTACGAGCAGTACTTC. Its translation: CASSLKSSTYEQYF. J is TRBJ2-7 and V is TRBV5-1, with unresolved D. Germline V gives CDR1 SGHRS, CDR2 YFSETQ. This CDR3 spans 14 amino acids. V lost 1 base to trimming and J lost 2 bases, with 10 bases between them.

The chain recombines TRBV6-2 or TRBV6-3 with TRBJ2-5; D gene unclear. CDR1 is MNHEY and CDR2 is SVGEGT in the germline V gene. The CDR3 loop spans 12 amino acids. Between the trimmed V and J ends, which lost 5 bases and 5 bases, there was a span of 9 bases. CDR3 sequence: CASSPIPETQYF. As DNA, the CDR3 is TGTGCCAGCAGTCCCATTCCGGAGACCCAGTACTTC.